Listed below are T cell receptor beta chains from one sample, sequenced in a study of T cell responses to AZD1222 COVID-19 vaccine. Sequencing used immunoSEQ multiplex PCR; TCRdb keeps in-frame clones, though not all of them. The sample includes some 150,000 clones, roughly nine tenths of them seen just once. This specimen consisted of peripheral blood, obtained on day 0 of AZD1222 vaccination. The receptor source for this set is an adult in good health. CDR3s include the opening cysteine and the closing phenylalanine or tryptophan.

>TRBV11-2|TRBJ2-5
CASSLLETQYF
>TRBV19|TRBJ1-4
CASKSTFGGEKLFF
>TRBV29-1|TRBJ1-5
CSAGDDQPQHF
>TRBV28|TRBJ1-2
CASSRRYGYTF
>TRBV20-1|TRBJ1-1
CSAPRGTEAFF
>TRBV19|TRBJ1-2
CASSPRDRGSVYAAYTF
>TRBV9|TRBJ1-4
CASSVEGGEKLFF
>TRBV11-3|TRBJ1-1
CASSLSENTEAFF
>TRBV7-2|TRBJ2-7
CASSLRTSGTYEQYF
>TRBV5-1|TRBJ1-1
CASREVGGPNTEAFF
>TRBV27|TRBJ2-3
CASSLIRGGTDTQYF
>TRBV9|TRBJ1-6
CASSDGQANNSPLHF
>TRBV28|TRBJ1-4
CASSSAFSEKLFF
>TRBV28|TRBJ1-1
CASSSARTEAFF
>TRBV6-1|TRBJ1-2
CASSAVGGTGGAYGYTF
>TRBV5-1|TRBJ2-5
CASSTSEDWVQYF
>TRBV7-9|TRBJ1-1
CASSLATSSTEAFF
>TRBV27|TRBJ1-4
CASSLMPGGELFF
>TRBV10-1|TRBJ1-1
CASSRTGAGTEAFF
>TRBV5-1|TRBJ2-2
CASSLATGLSGSSGELFF
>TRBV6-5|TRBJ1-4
CASSYSGATNEKLFF
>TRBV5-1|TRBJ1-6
CASSTGTGNSPLHF
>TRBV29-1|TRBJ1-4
CSAARQGKLFF
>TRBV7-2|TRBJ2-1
CASSKLGGGLYNEQFF
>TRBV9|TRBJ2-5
CASNLSGQEETQYF
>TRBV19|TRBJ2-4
CASSWVEGKNIQYF
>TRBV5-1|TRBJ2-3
CASSLEHPGTDTQYF
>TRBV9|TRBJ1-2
CASSEFKGRLSYGYTF
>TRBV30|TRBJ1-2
CAWKLGQGARGYTF
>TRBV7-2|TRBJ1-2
CASSSSIYGYTF
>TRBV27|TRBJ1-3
CASSPTWGWGNTIYF
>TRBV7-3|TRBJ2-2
CASSFGGNPNTGELFF
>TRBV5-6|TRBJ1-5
CASSRDRGQPQHF
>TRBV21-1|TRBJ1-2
CASSNALGQGLWYGYTF
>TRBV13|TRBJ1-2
CASSLGTRGDYGYTF
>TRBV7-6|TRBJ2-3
CASSFFAGEEADTQYF
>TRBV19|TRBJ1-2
CASSIPSGGPANYGYTF
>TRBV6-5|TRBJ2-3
CASSGNELNTQYF
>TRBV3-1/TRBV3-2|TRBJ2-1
CASSQAGLAGGPSYNEQFF
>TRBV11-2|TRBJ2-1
CASSKTGGSYNEQFF
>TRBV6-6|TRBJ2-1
CASSPSIAGGSGSTNEQFF
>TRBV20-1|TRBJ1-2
CSARGGGYTF
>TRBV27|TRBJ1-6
CASSLSPEGSGSPLHF
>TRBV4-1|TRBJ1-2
CASSQDGYYGYTF
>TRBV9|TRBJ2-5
CASSVTSGGQETQYF
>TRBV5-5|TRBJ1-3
CASSLEPGGPGNTIYF
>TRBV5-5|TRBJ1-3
CASSLAPTGDSGNTIYF